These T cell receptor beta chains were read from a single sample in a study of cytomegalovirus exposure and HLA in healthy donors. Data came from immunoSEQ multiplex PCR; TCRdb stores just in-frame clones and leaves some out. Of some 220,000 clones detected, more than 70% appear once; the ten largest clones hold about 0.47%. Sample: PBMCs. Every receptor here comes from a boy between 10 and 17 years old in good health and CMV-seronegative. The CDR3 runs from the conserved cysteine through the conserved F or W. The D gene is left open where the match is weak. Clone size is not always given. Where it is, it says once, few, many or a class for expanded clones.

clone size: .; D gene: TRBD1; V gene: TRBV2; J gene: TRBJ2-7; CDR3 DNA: TGTGCCACCATCAGGGGGCGATCCTACGAGCAGTACTTC; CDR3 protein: CATIRGRSYEQYF
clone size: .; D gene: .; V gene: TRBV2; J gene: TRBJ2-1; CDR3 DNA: TGTGCCAGCAGAGATAGGACAGCCCCTTCCTACAATGAGCAGTTCTTC; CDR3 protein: CASRDRTAPSYNEQFF
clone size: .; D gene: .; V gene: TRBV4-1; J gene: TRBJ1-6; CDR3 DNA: TGCGCCAGCAGCCAGACCCCTCTACAGGTCCCGTATTCACCCCTCCACTTT; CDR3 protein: CASSQTPLQVPYSPLHF
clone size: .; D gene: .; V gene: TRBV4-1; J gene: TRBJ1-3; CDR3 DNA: TGCGCCAGCAGCCACCCCTCTCGAAACACCATATATTTT; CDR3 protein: CASSHPSRNTIYF
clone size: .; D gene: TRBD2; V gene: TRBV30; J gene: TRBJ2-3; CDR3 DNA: TGTGCCTGGACCGGTGGGGGGGTAGGTCCGTATGATACGCAGTATTTT; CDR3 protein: CAWTGGGVGPYDTQYF
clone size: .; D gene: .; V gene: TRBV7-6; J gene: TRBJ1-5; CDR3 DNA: TGTGCCAGCAGCTTAAATCCGGGATTTAATCAGCCCCAGCATTTT; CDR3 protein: CASSLNPGFNQPQHF
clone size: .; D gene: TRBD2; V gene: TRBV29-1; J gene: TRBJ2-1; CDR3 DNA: TGCAGCGGCGTTAGCGGGGGACCCTACAATGAGCAGTTCTTC; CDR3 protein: CSGVSGGPYNEQFF
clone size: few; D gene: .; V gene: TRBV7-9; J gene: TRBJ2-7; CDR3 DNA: TGTGCCAGCAGCTTAGAGGGGTTAAGGGGGAACGAGCAGTACTTC; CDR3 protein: CASSLEGLRGNEQYF
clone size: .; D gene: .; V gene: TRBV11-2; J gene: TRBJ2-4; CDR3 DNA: TGTGCCAGCGATCACTCGGGATATTCCGCCAAAAACATTCAGTACTTC; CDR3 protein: CASDHSGYSAKNIQYF
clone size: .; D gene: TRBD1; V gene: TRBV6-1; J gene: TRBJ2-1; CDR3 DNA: TGTGCCAGCAGTGGGGGACAGCCAAGTAAACCCTACAATGAGCAGTTCTTC; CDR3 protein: CASSGGQPSKPYNEQFF
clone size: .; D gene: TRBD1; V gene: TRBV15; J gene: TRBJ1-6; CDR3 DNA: TGTGCCACCAGCAGGACCGGGACAGGCAATTCACCCCTCCACTTT; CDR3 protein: CATSRTGTGNSPLHF
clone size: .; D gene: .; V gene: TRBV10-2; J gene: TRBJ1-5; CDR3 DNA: TGCGCCAGCAGCGACGGGTTTTATCAGCCCCAGCATTTT; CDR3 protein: CASSDGFYQPQHF
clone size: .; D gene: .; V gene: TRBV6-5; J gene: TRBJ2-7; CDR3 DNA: TGTGCCAGCAGTGGAACTGGGGGGAGGTCGTACGAGCAGTACTTC; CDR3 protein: CASSGTGGRSYEQYF
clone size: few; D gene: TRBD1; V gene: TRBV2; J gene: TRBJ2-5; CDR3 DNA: TGTGCCAGCAGTGGGGACAGGGGGGACCAAGAGACCCAGTACTTC; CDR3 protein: CASSGDRGDQETQYF
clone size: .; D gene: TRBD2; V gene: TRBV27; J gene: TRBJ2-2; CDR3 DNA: TGTGCCAGCAGTAGATTTCAGCGGGGTGGACCCGGGGAGCTGTTTTTT; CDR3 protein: CASSRFQRGGPGELFF
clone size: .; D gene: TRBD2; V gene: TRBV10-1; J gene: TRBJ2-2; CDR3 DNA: TGCGCCAGCATGGGACTAGCGGGAGCCGGGGAGCTGTTTTTT; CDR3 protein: CASMGLAGAGELFF
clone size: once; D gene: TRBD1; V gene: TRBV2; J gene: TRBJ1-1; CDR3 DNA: TGTGCCAGCAGCGATGTGAATTGGGACAGCGATGAAGCTTTCTTT; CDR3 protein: CASSDVNWDSDEAFF
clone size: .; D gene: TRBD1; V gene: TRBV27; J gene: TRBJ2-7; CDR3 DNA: TGTGCCAGCAGTTTAGGGACAGGGGGCTCCTACGAGCAGTACTTC; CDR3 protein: CASSLGTGGSYEQYF
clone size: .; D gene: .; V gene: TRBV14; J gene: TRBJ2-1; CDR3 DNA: TGTGCCAGCAGCCAAGGAAGGGAGTATAGAAATGAGCAGTTCTTC; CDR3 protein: CASSQGREYRNEQFF
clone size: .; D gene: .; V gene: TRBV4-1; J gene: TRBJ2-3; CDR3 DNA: TGCGCCAGCAGCCCACAGGAAATCCTTAGCACAGATACGCAGTATTTT; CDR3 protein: CASSPQEILSTDTQYF
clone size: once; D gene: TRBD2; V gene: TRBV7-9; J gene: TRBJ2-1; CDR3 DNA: TGTGCCAGCAGCCCATGGCCTAGCGGGGGGTGGGACAATGAGCAGTTCTTC; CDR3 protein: CASSPWPSGGWDNEQFF
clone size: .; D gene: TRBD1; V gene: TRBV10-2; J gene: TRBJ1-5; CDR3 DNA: TGCGCCAGCAGTGAGAACAGGGGGCAGCCCCAGCATTTT; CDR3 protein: CASSENRGQPQHF
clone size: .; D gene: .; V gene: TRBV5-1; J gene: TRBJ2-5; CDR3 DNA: TGCGCCAGCAGCTTGGGAGTGGGCGTGGAGACCCAGTACTTC; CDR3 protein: CASSLGVGVETQYF
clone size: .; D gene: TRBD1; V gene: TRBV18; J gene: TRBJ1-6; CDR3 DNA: TGTGCCAGCTCACCTGTGGACAGGGGGCAATATAATTCACCCCTCCACTTT; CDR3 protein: CASSPVDRGQYNSPLHF
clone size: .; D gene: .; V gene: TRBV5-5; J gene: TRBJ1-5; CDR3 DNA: TGTGCCAGCAGCTGGGGGGGGCCCCGAGGGGATCAGCCCCAGCATTTT; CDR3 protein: CASSWGGPRGDQPQHF
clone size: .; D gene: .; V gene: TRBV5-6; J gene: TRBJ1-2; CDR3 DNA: TGTGCCAGCAGTCTGAGTGACTCAGGGATGGGGTATGGCTACACCTTC; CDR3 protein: CASSLSDSGMGYGYTF
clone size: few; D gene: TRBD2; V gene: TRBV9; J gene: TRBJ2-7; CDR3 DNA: TGTGCCAGCAGCGTAGGGCTAGCGGGGGTTCCCTACGAGCAGTACTTC; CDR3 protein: CASSVGLAGVPYEQYF
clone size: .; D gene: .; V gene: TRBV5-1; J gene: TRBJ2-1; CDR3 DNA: TGCGCCAGCAGCTTGGACTCTTTCATCTCCTACAATGAGCAGTTCTTC; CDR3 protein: CASSLDSFISYNEQFF
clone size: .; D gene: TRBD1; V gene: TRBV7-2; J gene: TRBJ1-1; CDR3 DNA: TGTGCCAGCAGCGGCCGACAGGGGGCTGGGACTGAAGCTTTCTTT; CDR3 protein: CASSGRQGAGTEAFF
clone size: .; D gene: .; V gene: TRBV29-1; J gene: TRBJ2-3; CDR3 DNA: TGCAGCGTTTTGACTATTAGCACAGATACGCAGTATTTT; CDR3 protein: CSVLTISTDTQYF
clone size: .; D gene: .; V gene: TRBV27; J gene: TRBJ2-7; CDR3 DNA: TGTGCCAGCAGGAGAGGGTGGAGAGAGCAGTACTTC; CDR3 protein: CASRRGWREQYF
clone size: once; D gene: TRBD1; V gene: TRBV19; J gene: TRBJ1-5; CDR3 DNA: TGTGCCAGTAGTGATGGGACAGGGGTAATGTGGCCCCAGCATTTT; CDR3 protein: CASSDGTGVMWPQHF
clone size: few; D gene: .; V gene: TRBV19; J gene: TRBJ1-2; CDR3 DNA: TGTGCCAGTAGTATGGGAGGGAGCGCCGGCTATGGCTACACCTTC; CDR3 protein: CASSMGGSAGYGYTF
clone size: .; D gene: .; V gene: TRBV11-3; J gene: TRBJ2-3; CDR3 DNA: TGTGCCAGCAGCTCAAGGACCCGGACAGTTTTCCCAGATACGCAGTATTTT; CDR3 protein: CASSSRTRTVFPDTQYF
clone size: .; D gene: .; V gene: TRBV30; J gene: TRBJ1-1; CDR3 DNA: TGTGCCTGGGGCCTCCCGGGGGGGGTCACTGAAGCTTTCTTT; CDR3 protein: CAWGLPGGVTEAFF
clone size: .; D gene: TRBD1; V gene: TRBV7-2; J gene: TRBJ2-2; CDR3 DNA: TGTGCCAGCAGCGAGGACAGGGGGGCCGGGGAGCTGTTTTTT; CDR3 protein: CASSEDRGAGELFF
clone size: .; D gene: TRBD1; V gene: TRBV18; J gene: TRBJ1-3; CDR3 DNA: TGTGCCAGCTCACCTGGTTCCAGGGGGGACACCATATATTTT; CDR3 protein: CASSPGSRGDTIYF
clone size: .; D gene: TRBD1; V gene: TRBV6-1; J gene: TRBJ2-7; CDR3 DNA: TGTGCCAGCTCCCTCCGGGACAGGGGCCTCCACGAGCAGTACTTC; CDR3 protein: CASSLRDRGLHEQYF
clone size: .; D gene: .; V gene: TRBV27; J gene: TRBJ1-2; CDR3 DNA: TGTGCCAGCAGTCGATCTATTCGCTATGGCTACACCTTC; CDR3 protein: CASSRSIRYGYTF
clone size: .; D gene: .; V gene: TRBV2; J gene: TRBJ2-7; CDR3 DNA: TGTGCCAGCAGTGGACTCGGTGGCAGGGGCTCCTACGAGCAGTACTTC; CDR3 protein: CASSGLGGRGSYEQYF